This T cell receptor (beta chain) comes out of a study of cytomegalovirus exposure and HLA in healthy donors. Overall study results and limits: There were some public TCRs occurring in many donors, but most TCR sequences were rare. For cytomegalovirus status, the classifier reportedly gave diagnoses with high specificity and sensitivity.

Data came from immunoSEQ multiplex PCR; TCRdb stores just in-frame clones and leaves some out. The repertoire holds roughly 120,000 clones, with approximately 91% as singletons. Regarding this clone: As yet, its antigen is unknown.

Between the trimmed V and J ends, which lost 3 bases and 2 bases, there was a span of 13 bases. The V gene's germline CDR1 is MNHNY and CDR2 SVGAGI (reference sequence). This CDR3 spans 15 amino acids. The J gene is TRBJ1-1, the V gene TRBV6-6; D remains ambiguous. The origin of this receptor is a man aged 18 to 29 in good health and CMV-seropositive. Material for sequencing was PBMCs. The CDR3 DNA reads as TGTGCCAGCAGTTATTCGGGAGAATTTAACACTGAAGCTTTCTTT. Its protein product is CASSYSGEFNTEAFF.